A selection of T cell receptor beta chains follows, all from one sample in a study of cytomegalovirus exposure and HLA in healthy donors. Profiled with immunoSEQ multiplex PCR; TCRdb holds only in-frame clones, not every one. This repertoire shows 150,000 to 200,000 clones, approximately 80% found once; its top ten account for 0.9% to 1.2%. The sequencing sample was made of PBMCs. Source of these receptors: a woman in her forties in good health and CMV-seronegative. CDR3s include the opening cysteine and the closing phenylalanine or tryptophan. Fields, in order: V gene, J gene, clone size, D gene, CDR3 DNA, CDR3 protein. The D gene is left open where the match is weak. Size is stated for part of the rows, as once, few or many counts, or as a class when the clone is expanded.

>TRBV19|TRBJ2-7|once|.
TGTGCCCTGGGACTCTACGAGCAGTACTTC
CALGLYEQYF
>TRBV5-4|TRBJ2-1|.|TRBD2
TGTGCCAGCAGCTCTGGGACTAGCGGGAGTTGGGTCAATGAGCAGTTCTTC
CASSSGTSGSWVNEQFF
>TRBV18|TRBJ2-1|.|TRBD2
TGTGCCAGCTCACAATCCGGGACTAGCGCTATCAATGAGCAGTTCTTC
CASSQSGTSAINEQFF
>TRBV5-6|TRBJ1-4|.|.
TGTGCCAGCAGCTTGGGGCCAGGGGTTGGAAAACTGTTTTTT
CASSLGPGVGKLFF
>TRBV19|TRBJ2-3|.|.
TGTGCCAGTCAGGGCAGGGAACTACCTATGCAGTATTTT
CASQGRELPMQYF
>TRBV18|TRBJ2-3|once|TRBD2
TGTGCCAGCTCACCACGACTAGCGGAGGCCACAGATACGCAGTATTTT
CASSPRLAEATDTQYF
>TRBV2|TRBJ1-1|.|.
TGTGCCAGCAGTGAAACCTTGGGACTGATGAACACTGAAGCTTTCTTT
CASSETLGLMNTEAFF
>TRBV30|TRBJ1-2|.|.
TGTGCCTGGACAGGGGAAGGAAGCTATGGCTACACCTTC
CAWTGEGSYGYTF
>TRBV2|TRBJ2-1|.|.
TGTGCCAGCAGTGAATGGGCCAGGGAGGTTTTGGGGCAGTTCTTC
CASSEWAREVLGQFF
>TRBV9|TRBJ2-5|.|TRBD1
TGTGCCAGCAGCGAGGGGGACAGAGGAGAAGAGACCCAGTACTTC
CASSEGDRGEETQYF
>TRBV6-5|TRBJ1-2|.|.
TGTGCCAGCAGTTCCGGACAGTACCGGGGCTACACCTTC
CASSSGQYRGYTF
>TRBV30|TRBJ1-4|.|.
TGTGCCTGGAGTGTAAATGAGGGAAAACTGTTTTTT
CAWSVNEGKLFF
>TRBV7-2|TRBJ1-1|.|TRBD1
TGTGCCAGCAGCTCCTCTGGACAGGGCCTTGAAGCTTTCTTT
CASSSSGQGLEAFF
>TRBV5-6|TRBJ2-1|.|.
TGTGCCAGCAGCCTCTACAATGAGCAGTTCTTC
CASSLYNEQFF
>TRBV2|TRBJ1-2|.|TRBD1
TGTGCCAGCAGGGGGACAGCAGGGAACTATGGCTACACCTTC
CASRGTAGNYGYTF
>TRBV7-9|TRBJ1-4|.|.
TGTGCCAACACCGCGGCCGGCAGATTTGAAAAACTGTTTTTT
CANTAAGRFEKLFF
>TRBV12-1|TRBJ2-1|.|.
TGTGCCAGCAGCCAGTCCGGGGGACTAGCGGGACATCGGTACAATGAGCAGTTCTTC
CASSQSGGLAGHRYNEQFF
>TRBV5-6|TRBJ1-5|.|TRBD1
TGTGCCAGCAGCGCGGGACAGGGGGTGGTGCAGCCCCAGCATTTT
CASSAGQGVVQPQHF
>TRBV28|TRBJ2-5|.|TRBD1
TGTGCCAGCACCAACACTGACAGGGGGGTCGGTGAGACCCAGTACTTC
CASTNTDRGVGETQYF
>TRBV7-9|TRBJ2-7|.|TRBD1
TGTGCCAGCAGCTTAGAAACAGGGGTCTACGAGCAGTACTTC
CASSLETGVYEQYF
>TRBV30|TRBJ1-1|.|TRBD1
TGTGCCTGGAACAAACAGGGGCTAGGTGAAGCTTTCTTT
CAWNKQGLGEAFF
>TRBV29-1|TRBJ2-2|.|.
TGCAGCGTTGATACCAGGGGAGACACCGGGGAGCTGTTTTTT
CSVDTRGDTGELFF
>TRBV15|TRBJ2-3|.|.
TGTGCCACCAGCAGAGTTATAGGGTACAGGGAAACAGATACGCAGTATTTT
CATSRVIGYRETDTQYF
>TRBV5-6|TRBJ1-6|.|TRBD1
TGTGCCAGCAGCCCATCAGGGGGAAGGTCCTATAATTCACCCCTCCACTTT
CASSPSGGRSYNSPLHF
>TRBV4-2|TRBJ2-1|few|TRBD2
TGTGCCAGCCGGGCTAGCGGGAGTCAGGGTGAGCAGTTCTTC
CASRASGSQGEQFF
>TRBV5-4|TRBJ2-5|.|TRBD1
TGTGCCAGCAGCTTAGCTACGGGACAGTGGGAGACCCAGTACTTC
CASSLATGQWETQYF
>TRBV10-3|TRBJ2-2|few|.
TGTGCCACTTCAGACTCCGTGAACACCGGGGAGCTGTTTTTT
CATSDSVNTGELFF
>TRBV5-1|TRBJ2-7|.|.
TGCGCCAGCAGCCCCAACGCCGGGACAAACCACGAGCAGTACTTC
CASSPNAGTNHEQYF
>TRBV4-1|TRBJ2-1|.|TRBD2
TGCGCCAGCAGCCAAGGACTAGCGGGCCGTACCTTGAGTAATGAGCAGTTCTTC
CASSQGLAGRTLSNEQFF
>TRBV7-9|TRBJ1-2|.|.
TGTGCCAGCAGCCCCTTCGGGTTGGATGGCTACACCTTC
CASSPFGLDGYTF
>TRBV27|TRBJ1-2|.|.
TGTGCCAGCAAGACAGGTTCTATCGAAAACTATGGCTACACCTTC
CASKTGSIENYGYTF
>TRBV7-3|TRBJ2-7|.|.
TGTGCCAGCAGCTTGGACACTTTGGGAGAGCAGTACTTC
CASSLDTLGEQYF
>TRBV7-9|TRBJ1-2|.|.
TGTGCCAGCAGCCGGGACACCTATGGCTACACCTTC
CASSRDTYGYTF
>TRBV7-3|TRBJ2-5|.|TRBD2
TGTGCCAGCAGCCAAGACCCGGGGGGTGAGACCCAGTACTTC
CASSQDPGGETQYF
>TRBV4-1|TRBJ2-1|.|TRBD2
TGCGCCAGCAGCCAAGAAAGTGCCGCCCGAGCGGGATCACGATATGAGCAGTTCTTC
CASSQESAARAGSRYEQFF
>TRBV11-3|TRBJ2-3|.|.
TGTGCCAGCAGCTTAGGACTACGCACAGATACGCAGTATTTT
CASSLGLRTDTQYF
>TRBV15|TRBJ2-1|.|TRBD2
TGTGCCACCAGCAGACTTAGCGGGAGGACACACAATGAGCAGTTCTTC
CATSRLSGRTHNEQFF
>TRBV7-2|TRBJ1-2|.|TRBD1
TGTGCCAGCAGCCCGAACGCCGGACAGGGGTCCGGCTACACCTTC
CASSPNAGQGSGYTF
>TRBV4-3|TRBJ2-1|.|.
TGCGCCAGCAGCCAAGGGCCACACAATGAGCAGTTCTTC
CASSQGPHNEQFF
>TRBV7-2|TRBJ2-1|.|.
TGTGCCAGCAGCTTGCTACTGGCCGGGACAAGCTCCTACAATGAGCAGTTCTTC
CASSLLLAGTSSYNEQFF
>TRBV11-3|TRBJ1-1|.|.
TGTGCCAGCAGCTTAGATTCGGTTCCTTTGGTCACTGAAGCTTTCTTT
CASSLDSVPLVTEAFF
>TRBV6-5|TRBJ2-1|.|TRBD2
TGTGCCAGTAGGACTAGCGGGATGATAAATGAGCAGTTCTTC
CASRTSGMINEQFF
>TRBV5-1|TRBJ1-1|.|.
TGCGCCAGCAGCGTACAGGGTAGGGACACTGAAGCTTTCTTT
CASSVQGRDTEAFF
>TRBV4-3|TRBJ2-5|.|.
TGCGCCAGCAGCCAAGATCAGTCTAGCCCTGGAACCCAGTACTTC
CASSQDQSSPGTQYF
>TRBV4-3|TRBJ2-1|.|TRBD2
TGCGCCAGCAGCCAAGATCCGACTAGCGGGAGGGCGGATGAGCAGTTCTTC
CASSQDPTSGRADEQFF
>TRBV4-1|TRBJ1-5|.|.
TGCGCCAGCAGCCAAGCGGGGGGCCACTATAGCAATCAGCCCCAGCATTTT
CASSQAGGHYSNQPQHF
>TRBV7-9|TRBJ1-5|few|.
TGTGCCAGCAGCTCTACCCTAGGGGGTATGGGCAATCAGCCCCAGCATTTT
CASSSTLGGMGNQPQHF
>TRBV19|TRBJ1-2|.|TRBD1
TGTGCCAGTAGTACTGGACAGGGGAATTATGGCTACACCTTC
CASSTGQGNYGYTF
>TRBV5-1|TRBJ1-1|.|TRBD1
TGCGCCAGCAGCCGTTTATCAGGGGGATACACTGAAGCTTTCTTT
CASSRLSGGYTEAFF
>TRBV27|TRBJ2-1|.|TRBD1
TGTGCCAGCAGTTCACAGGGGGCGGACGGTGAGCAGTTCTTC
CASSSQGADGEQFF
>TRBV19|TRBJ1-1|.|.
TGTGCCAGTACGGACAGCATGAACACTGAAGCTTTCTTT
CASTDSMNTEAFF
>TRBV19|TRBJ1-5|once|.
TGTGCCAGTAGCCCCATCGGGACACCCCTCGGAGTTGGCAATCAGCCCCAGCATTTT
CASSPIGTPLGVGNQPQHF
>TRBV7-9|TRBJ2-6|.|.
TGTGCCAGCACCCCATGGGAGGTCGCGGGATCTGGGGCCAACGTCCTGACTTTC
CASTPWEVAGSGANVLTF